This TCR beta chain is drawn from a study of prognosis after radiotherapy for stage I lung cancer. On the study more broadly: Tumors were squamous cell carcinoma in roughly seven patients and adenocarcinoma in some 13.

This clonotype was seen many times. V was pared by 4 bases and J by 5 bases, with 2 bases of the junction left unmatched. CDR1 is MGHRA, CDR2 YSYEKL, per germline. There are 14 residues in the CDR3. CDR3 of TCR beta was amplified from genomic DNA via a two-round multiplex PCR. With primers specific to each TRBV and TRBJ gene, the first-round PCR was performed. TCRdb recomputed calls from the multiplex PCR reads with MiXCR, one row per CDR3 protein. The sample comprises approximately 17,000 distinct CDR3 sequences, approximately 30% of which are singletons, and roughly a third rests with the top ten. This clonotype originated in a donor of 50 years or more with non-small cell lung cancer. The material sequenced was PBMCs, taken before or after stereotactic body radiation therapy (not recorded which). The chain has TRBV4-1 and TRBJ2-3; 11 bases are a match to TRBD2. The CDR3 protein is CASSRLAGLDTQYF. Here the CDR3 DNA reads TGCGCCAGCAGCCGACTAGCGGGGTTAGATACGCAGTATTTT.